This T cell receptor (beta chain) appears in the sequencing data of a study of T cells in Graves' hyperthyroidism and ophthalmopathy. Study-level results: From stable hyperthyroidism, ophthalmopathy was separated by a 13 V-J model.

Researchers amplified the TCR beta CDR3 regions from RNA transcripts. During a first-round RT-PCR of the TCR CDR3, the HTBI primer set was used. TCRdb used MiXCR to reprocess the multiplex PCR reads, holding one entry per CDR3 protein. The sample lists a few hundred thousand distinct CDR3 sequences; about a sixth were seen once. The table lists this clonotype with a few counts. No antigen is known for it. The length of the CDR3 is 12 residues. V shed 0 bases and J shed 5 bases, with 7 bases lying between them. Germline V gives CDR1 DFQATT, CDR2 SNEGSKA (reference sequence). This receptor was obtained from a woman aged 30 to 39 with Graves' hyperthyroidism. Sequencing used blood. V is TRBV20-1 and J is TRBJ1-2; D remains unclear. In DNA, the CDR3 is TGCAGTGCTAGAGATCGGAGTTATGGCTACACCTTC. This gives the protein CSARDRSYGYTF.